Listed here are 12 T cell receptor beta chains from one sample, sequenced in a study of blood T cell repertoires in COVID-19. The table came from immunoSEQ multiplex PCR; TCRdb's copy has only in-frame clones and leaves some out. The sample holds about 230,000 clones, around 85% seen once. The sample comprised peripheral blood. Receptors originate from a man aged 45-65 years with COVID-19, enrolled during active disease.

The rearrangement links TRBV6-5 to TRBJ2-1; 10 nucleotides align to TRBD1. The V gene's germline CDR1 is MNHEY and CDR2 SVGAGI. Trimming removed 6 bases from V and 8 bases from J; junction bases left unmatched: 10. The CDR3 loop spans 15 amino acids. In DNA form, the CDR3 reads TGTGCCAGCAGAAACCGGGACAGGGGATCCGATGAGCAGTTCTTC. This encodes CASRNRDRGSDEQFF.

In nucleotides, the CDR3 is TGTGCCAGCTCACCAGGGGGCAGCGGGGAGCTGTTTTTT. This sequence encodes CASSPGGSGELFF. This sequence joins TRBV18 and TRBJ2-2; tentative D call: TRBD1 (6 bases). Trimming pared 2 bases from V and 7 bases from J, leaving 8 bases between. Germline V lookup: CDR1 KGHSH, CDR2 LQKENI. The CDR3 totals 13 residues.

This clone was seen a few times. The chain is built from TRBV2 and TRBJ1-5; TRBD1 aligns across 9 bases. CDR1 and CDR2 (germline): SNHLY, FYNNEI. J was trimmed by 7 bases and V by 1 base; bases with no gene match: 2. CDR3 length: 14 residues. The CDR3 DNA sequence: TGTGCCAGCAGTGAAGTAGACAGGGGGCAGCCCCAGCATTTT. Amino acid sequence: CASSEVDRGQPQHF.

This chain links TRBV7-2 with TRBJ2-7; 8 bases align to TRBD1. Trimming at V came to 5 bases and at J to 5 bases, leaving 5 bases not matched to a gene. The CDR3 is 13 residues long. Germline V gene sequence: CDR1 SGHTA, CDR2 FQGNSA. CDR3 sequence (DNA): TGTGCCAGCAGCCCGACGACAGGGGACGAGCAGTACTTC. It is translated as CASSPTTGDEQYF.

This sequence joins TRBV6-2 or TRBV6-3 and TRBJ1-6; 7 nucleotides match TRBD1. V shed 4 bases, J shed 9 bases, and the junction held 6 bases outside the gene matches. This CDR3 is built from 14 residues. CDR1 is MNHEY, CDR2 SVGEGT, per germline. This CDR3 is CASSFTGDGSPLHF. DNA for the CDR3: TGTGCCAGCAGTTTTACAGGGGACGGTTCACCCCTCCACTTT.

CDR3 residues: CASRPTGGSYEQYF. Here the CDR3 DNA reads TGTGCCAGCAGGCCCACAGGGGGCTCCTACGAGCAGTACTTC. This rearrangement joins TRBV6-5 to TRBJ2-7, with TRBD1 matching 8 bases. This CDR3 comprises 14 residues. Germline assignment: CDR1 MNHEY and CDR2 SVGAGI. V lost 6 bases and J lost 0; bases outside the gene matches: 4.

This sequence joins TRBV2 and TRBJ1-1; maybe TRBD1 (6 bases). This CDR3 region has 14 residues. CDR1 and CDR2 from the germline V gene are SNHLY and FYNNEI. V dropped 1 base and J dropped 7 bases, with 13 bases sitting between them. This CDR3 reads CASSEGGQGFEAFF. The CDR3 nucleotides read TGTGCCAGCAGTGAAGGAGGGCAGGGGTTTGAAGCTTTCTTT.

A few counts support this clone. CDR3 loop: CASSPGTGGNEQFF. In DNA, the CDR3 is TGTGCCAGCTCACCCGGGACAGGGGGCAATGAGCAGTTCTTC. The chain combines TRBV18 with TRBJ2-1, with TRBD1 matching over 11 bases. This CDR3 comprises 14 residues. Germline CDR1 KGHSH, CDR2 LQKENI. Unmatched junction bases numbered 1, after V lost 3 bases and J lost 6 bases.

The chain has TRBV18 and TRBJ2-3; D not certain. V lost 2 bases and J 1 base, leaving 7 bases between the germline ends. This CDR3 region has 14 residues. Germline lookup yields CDR1 KGHSH and CDR2 LQKENI. This CDR3 is CASSPNSGTDTQYF. In DNA, the CDR3 is TGTGCCAGCTCACCAAATTCTGGCACAGATACGCAGTATTTT.

The gene calls are TRBV2 and TRBJ2-7; 7 bases are shared with TRBD1. The CDR3 extends over 13 amino acids. J was trimmed by 2 bases and V by 5 bases; bases with no gene match: 3. Germline-derived CDR1 and CDR2 are SNHLY and FYNNEI. As DNA, the CDR3 is TGTGCCAGCAGTAGTCAGGGGGCCTACGAGCAGTACTTC. This codes for CASSSQGAYEQYF.

This sequence joins TRBV3-1 (or the pseudogene TRBV3-2) and TRBJ1-2, with 7 bases identical to TRBD1. The CDR3 length is 16 residues. From germline, CDR1 is LGHDT and CDR2 YNNKEL (reference sequence). Trimming removed 1 base from V and 8 bases from J; junction bases left unmatched: 13. The CDR3 loop reads CASSQVDRVGVGGYTF. CDR3 in DNA: TGTGCCAGCAGCCAAGTTGACAGGGTAGGGGTAGGGGGCTACACCTTC.

V gene TRBV6-1 combines with J gene TRBJ1-5; tentatively, D is TRBD1 (6 bases). The ends were cut back, 3 bases at V and 0 bases at J, with 15 bases in the middle. Germline lookup yields CDR1 MNHNS and CDR2 SASEGT. This CDR3 contains 17 residues. As DNA, the CDR3 is TGTGCCAGCAGTGATCGATGGACAGCCCTTAGCAATCAGCCCCAGCATTTT. It codes for CASSDRWTALSNQPQHF.